This TCR beta chain emerged from a study of a mutant IDH1 vaccine in newly diagnosed glioma. Turning to the study itself: The sex distribution of treated patients was about 62% male and approximately 40% female, with a mean age of roughly 40 years.

Regarding the study as a whole: Evidence of vaccine-induced immune responses was documented in 85% to 95% of patients. Pseudoprogression seemed unlinked to shifts in top peripheral T cell clonotypes.

Repertoires were generated with immunoSEQ multiplex PCR, while TCRdb's copy carries only in-frame clones and drops some. Among some 29,000 clones listed, 87% were seen once. This clone has a single count. What it binds is unknown. As to time point: week 5, during vaccination. Vaccination used 300 ug of mutant IDH1 20-mer peptide per dose, with topical imiquimod. The TCR originated in a woman between 35 and 50 years old with glioma. Some clones in this sample may be carry-over from other donors' samples. The specimen was peripheral blood mononuclear cells (PBMCs), collected from a glioma patient whose treatment included an IDH1 peptide vaccine.

CDR3 nucleotides: TGTGCCAGCAGCCGTGAAAGGGGCGGGAGCAATGAGCAGTTCTTC. Protein sequence: CASSRERGGSNEQFF. This sequence joins TRBV7-2 and TRBJ2-1; the match to TRBD2 covers 7 bases. CDR1 is SGHTA and CDR2 is FQGNSA in the germline V gene. This CDR3 has 15 residues. With 5 bases clipped from V and 6 bases from J, the junction kept 10 bases outside the gene matches.